This T cell receptor (beta chain) was identified during a study of blood T cell repertoires in COVID-19. For the study at large: The study drew acute and convalescent COVID-19 samples from the United States, Italy and Spain. PBMCs, B-cell-depleted T cells, or T cells provided the cDNA or gDNA that made up the material.

V trimming: 3 bases; J trimming: 14 bases; junction bases outside the gene matches: 11. This CDR3 region has 15 residues. Germline CDR1 reads SGDLS; CDR2 reads YYNGEE. This clone is a singleton in its sample. The authors' processing: Nucleated cell counts were estimated from reference gene primer amplification. The repertoire was sequenced with immunoSEQ multiplex PCR; TCRdb's copy has only in-frame clones and lacks some. D and trimming were read from the DNA, whereas the V and J calls and clone size are those reported in that table. The sample shows about 210,000 clones, over 75% of them seen only once.

J is TRBJ2-3 and V is TRBV9; 14 bases are shared with TRBD2. The receptor was derived from a woman in her 40s with acute or convalescent COVID-19. The sequencing input was peripheral blood. The DNA of the CDR3 is TGTGCCAGCAGCGAATCACCGGGACTAGCGGGGGCCCCGTATTTT. Amino acid sequence: CASSESPGLAGAPYF.